This passage covers 15 T cell receptor beta chains from one sample sequenced in a study of blood T cell repertoires in COVID-19. Generated by immunoSEQ multiplex PCR, the TCRdb table keeps only in-frame clones and is missing some. Counted here are about 240,000 clones, roughly 80% occurring once; the ten biggest clones make up approximately 4.5%. The specimen sequenced was peripheral blood. These receptors were taken from a woman in her 70s with acute or convalescent COVID-19.

The chain carries TRBV11-3 and TRBJ2-1; D may be TRBD1 (6 bases). Germline V CDR1 and CDR2: SGHNT, YENEEA. The CDR3 loop spans 16 amino acids. The germline V and J ends were trimmed by 5 bases and 3 bases, with 17 bases remaining between them. The CDR3 protein is CASSPGVQTHYNEQFF. In DNA, the CDR3 is TGTGCCAGCAGCCCAGGGGTCCAGACCCACTACAATGAGCAGTTCTTC.

The rearrangement uses TRBV5-4 and TRBJ1-2; a possible D gene is TRBD1 (6 bases). V lost 4 bases to trimming and J lost 0 bases, with 10 bases between them. Germline CDR1 and CDR2: SGHNT and YYREEE (reference sequence). This CDR3 is built from 14 residues. The CDR3, as DNA: TGTGCCAGCAGCCACGGACAGACTAACTATGGCTACACCTTC. This codes for CASSHGQTNYGYTF.

The rearrangement uses TRBV11-2 and TRBJ2-7; a possible D gene is TRBD2 (5 bases). V was pared by 5 bases and J by 5 bases, with 19 bases between. Germline CDR1 reads SGHAT; CDR2 reads FQNNGV. The CDR3 consists of 15 residues. CDR3 sequence reads: CASSLRGSNYNEQYF. For the CDR3, the DNA is TGTGCCAGCAGCCTTAGAGGGAGTAACTACAACGAGCAGTACTTC. Full variable domain (remainder filled in from reference TRBV11-2 and TRBJ2-7): EAGVAQSPRYKIIEKRQSVAFWCNPISGHATLYWYQQILGQGPKLLIQFQNNGVVDDSQLPKDRFSAERLKGVDSTLKIQPAKLEDSAVYLCASSLRGSNYNEQYFGPGTRLTVT.

CDR3 sequence: CATGQFGELFF. The CDR3 nucleotides are TGTGCCACCGGACAGTTCGGGGAGCTGTTTTTT. The chain couples TRBV25-1 to TRBJ2-2, with TRBD1 as a possible D gene (6 bases). The CDR3 is made up of 11 amino acids. The V end lost 10 bases, the J end lost 7 bases, and 10 bases lay between the germline ends. From germline, CDR1 is MGHDK and CDR2 SYGVNS.

This chain links TRBV5-4 with TRBJ2-1, with a possible D match to TRBD1 (7 bases). The germline V gene encodes CDR1 SGHNT and CDR2 YYREEE (reference sequence). Between the trimmed V and J ends, which lost 5 bases and 3 bases, there was a span of 12 bases. CDR3 length: 14 residues. The CDR3, as DNA: TGTGCCAGCAGTGCGGGGACAGACTACAATGAGCAGTTCTTC. Its translation: CASSAGTDYNEQFF.

In this sample, this clone turned up a few times. The chain joins TRBV6-6 to TRBJ1-5, with 9 bases lining up with TRBD1. This CDR3 is 14 amino acids long. CDR1 and CDR2 from the germline V gene are MNHNY and SVGAGI (reference sequence). V dropped 6 bases and J dropped 6; count of bases not matched to a gene: 6. CDR3 loop: CASSRTGEGQPQHF. Written as DNA, the CDR3 is TGTGCCAGCAGCCGGACAGGGGAGGGTCAGCCCCAGCATTTT.

The CDR3: CASSSGHSSYNEQFF. Written as DNA, the CDR3 is TGCGCCAGCAGCTCCGGACATAGCTCCTACAATGAGCAGTTCTTC. The chain joins TRBV5-1 to TRBJ2-1; weak D call: TRBD1 (5 bases). The V gene lost 3 bases and the J gene lost 0 bases, with 10 bases spanning the gap. CDR1 is SGHRS and CDR2 is YFSETQ in the germline V gene. This CDR3 contains 15 residues.

This sequence joins TRBV5-1 and TRBJ1-6; 9 nucleotides line up with TRBD1. J lost 9 bases, V lost 5 bases, and 6 bases had no gene match. The CDR3 has 14 residues. Germline V gene data show CDR1 as SGHRS and CDR2 as YFSETQ. CDR3 DNA sequence: TGCGCCAGCAGATCCGGGACAGGGACTTCACCCCTCCACTTT. This gives the protein CASRSGTGTSPLHF.

This clone showed up just once. The chain has TRBV3-1 (or the pseudogene TRBV3-2) and TRBJ1-1; the match to TRBD1 covers 9 bases. This CDR3 contains 14 residues. V shed 3 bases and J 7 bases; nucleotides not matched to a gene: 6. Germline V gives CDR1 LGHDT, CDR2 YNNKEL (reference sequence). CDR3 amino acids: CASSQVQGANEAFF. In DNA form, the CDR3 reads TGTGCCAGCAGCCAGGTACAGGGGGCGAATGAAGCTTTCTTT.

The genes are TRBV6-2 or TRBV6-3 and TRBJ2-7; D possibly corresponds to TRBD2 (6 bases). The CDR3 consists of 16 residues. The germline CDR1 and CDR2 sequences are MNHEY and SVGEGT. The V gene lost 0 bases and the J gene lost 4 bases, with 16 bases spanning the gap. The DNA of the CDR3 is TGTGCCAGCAGTTACTCTTCAACGGGGGTGATATACGAGCAGTACTTC. As protein: CASSYSSTGVIYEQYF.

The chain combines TRBV6-2 or TRBV6-3 with TRBJ2-7; D remains unclear. Germline assignment: CDR1 MNHEY and CDR2 SVGEGT. The CDR3 runs to 16 residues. The ends were cut back, 3 bases at V and 3 bases at J, with 18 bases in the middle. The CDR3, as DNA: TGTGCCAGCAGTTATAGTGTGTTGGAGATAAACTACGAGCAGTACTTC. This encodes CASSYSVLEINYEQYF.

V and J are TRBV6-1 and TRBJ1-1; TRBD1 matches at 10 bases. The CDR3 consists of 13 residues. Germline loops: CDR1 MNHNS, CDR2 SASEGT. Germline trimming cut 3 bases from V and 9 bases from J; bases unmatched to any gene: 4. The CDR3 loop reads CASSDDRGRKAFF. The CDR3 nucleotides are TGTGCCAGCAGTGACGACAGGGGGCGTAAAGCTTTCTTT.

V usage is TRBV29-1 and J usage is TRBJ2-2; weak D call: TRBD2 (6 bases). This CDR3 has 13 amino acids. Trimming removed 7 bases at V and 1 base at J, with 10 bases between. Germline V lookup: CDR1 SQVTM, CDR2 ANQGSEA. DNA of the CDR3: TGCAGCGCCTTGGGAGGGAACACCGGGGAGCTGTTTTTT. Its translation is CSALGGNTGELFF.

V usage is TRBV19 and J usage is TRBJ2-3, with 10 positions matching TRBD2. V shed 6 bases and J 0 bases; nucleotides not matched to a gene: 3. This CDR3 comprises 15 residues. Germline values: CDR1 LNHDA, CDR2 SQIVND (reference sequence). The CDR3 sequence: CASREAGGSTDTQYF. For the CDR3, the DNA is TGTGCCAGTAGGGAAGCGGGGGGGAGCACAGATACGCAGTATTTT.

The chain combines TRBV6-6 with TRBJ2-5, with 13 bases fitting TRBD2. The junction had 5 bases not matched to a gene; V was cut back by 6 bases and J by 4 bases. CDR1 is MNHNY and CDR2 is SVGAGI in the germline V gene (reference sequence). The CDR3 loop spans 15 amino acids. The CDR3 region is CASSPGLAGVETQYF. The CDR3 DNA reads TGTGCCAGCAGCCCCGGACTAGCGGGGGTAGAGACCCAGTACTTC.